This entry is about one TCR beta chain. Its antigen is not identified. This sample is drawn from a study of T cell repertoires in cytomegalovirus infection. Overall study context: Matching HLA type and CMV infection were both indicated by public TCR beta signatures. Study-wide results and caveats: HLA-C-restricted, CMV-specific TCR beta clonotypes were dominant ex vivo. The study identified carriers of CMV plus the relevant HLA from cumulative public TCR beta family frequency.

CDR3 length equals 13 residues. The J segment lost 4 bases and the V segment lost 5 bases, leaving 3 bases of the junction unmatched. The germline gives CDR1 LNHDA, CDR2 SQIVND (reference sequence). TCRdb re-called the reads with MiXCR, one entry per CDR3 protein. This table holds about 740,000 distinct CDR3 sequences, 35% to 45% found once. Sequenced input: PBMCs. The rearrangement links TRBV19 to TRBJ2-7, with 9 nucleotides matching TRBD1. The TCR comes from a human donor in good health (CMV status not recorded). Some clones in this sample may be carry-over from other donors' samples. CDR3 loop: CASSGTGKYEQYF. CDR3 nucleotides: TGTGCCAGTAGTGGGACAGGGAAGTACGAGCAGTACTTC.